This TCR beta chain comes out of a study of TIL therapy for anti-PD-1-resistant metastatic lung cancer. About the study: Median tumor PD-L1 proportion score was under 6.5%.

On this clone itself: Its specificity is unknown.

The immunoSEQ assay was v3. Profiling relied on immunoSEQ multiplex PCR, and the TCRdb table lists in-frame clones only, not all of them. Here the sample spans 25,000 to 30,000 clones, over 55% being singletons. Study observations and caveats: Many TIL product clones were absent from baseline tumor, suggesting clonal contraction. Compared with baseline intratumoral T cells, expanded TIL cultures were more clonal and less diverse (about 5.8% vs 31%).

Germline V gives CDR1 SGHAT, CDR2 FQNNGV. V was cut by 2 bases and J by 0 bases, with 11 bases left in between. CDR3 length equals 15 residues. As to time point: pre-treatment sample, taken before nivolumab and TIL therapy. Most excised metastases sampled were pleural nodules or supraclavicular lymph nodes. This sequence was found in a woman aged 30-79 years with non-small cell lung cancer. The chain carries TRBV11-2 and TRBJ2-7; no reliable D call. This specimen consisted of tumor tissue, obtained at baseline. In nucleotides, the CDR3 is TGTGCCAGCAGCTTATCACTGGGCAGCTCCTACGAGCAGTACTTC. This codes for CASSLSLGSSYEQYF.